This TCR beta chain was obtained from a study of T cell responses to AZD1222 COVID-19 vaccine. Overall study findings and caveats: Clonal diversity may have been underestimated, and the donors were mostly white British, with more females than males. Only after the peak T cell response were repertoires sampled.

Germline CDR1 SGHDN, CDR2 FVKESK. The ends were cut back, 0 bases at V and 5 bases at J, with 10 bases in the middle. The CDR3 has 14 residues. As for this clone: The antigen remains undetermined.

TCRdb's table, derived via immunoSEQ multiplex PCR, lists solely in-frame clones and lacks some. The repertoire holds about 49,000 clones, with around 85% as singletons. Sample: peripheral blood, taken on day 0 of MenACWY control vaccination. The TCR comes from an adult in good health. V gene TRBV14 combines with J gene TRBJ1-2; tentative D call: TRBD1 (6 bases). In DNA form, the CDR3 reads TGTGCCAGCAGCCAAGACAACAGGGAATATGGCTACACCTTC. Translating it yields CASSQDNREYGYTF.